These 5 T cell receptor beta chains came from one sample sequenced in a study of T cell changes during pregnancy in multiple sclerosis. Here immunoSEQ multiplex PCR was the method, and the copy in TCRdb shows in-frame clones only, minus some. The top ten hold approximately 3.3% of the sample, which has about 83,000 clones, 90% to 95% seen once. The sequencing here drew on PBMCs, taken in the first trimester of pregnancy. Receptors were obtained from a female donor in good health, serving as a control in a pregnancy study. Some clones in this sample may be carry-over from other donors' samples.

This chain connects TRBV29-1 to TRBJ2-7; 7 nucleotides align to TRBD1. The CDR3 contains 13 residues. The trim removed 7 bases at V and 5 bases at J, leaving 11 bases unmatched. The germline gives CDR1 SQVTM, CDR2 ANQGSEA. The CDR3 sequence is CSAEGANGDEQYF. The CDR3 bases are TGCAGCGCCGAGGGGGCGAACGGGGACGAGCAGTACTTC.

This chain uses TRBV30 with TRBJ2-1, with TRBD2 matching over 11 bases. The trim removed 5 bases at V and 5 bases at J, leaving 14 bases unmatched. Germline assignment: CDR1 GTSNPN and CDR2 SVGIG (reference sequence). The CDR3 is 17 residues long. The CDR3 DNA sequence: TGTGCCTGGGCTGGGGGGACTAGCGGTTTCGGGGACAATGAGCAGTTCTTC. Translating gives CAWAGGTSGFGDNEQFF.

This clone has only one observation. The chain links TRBV20-1 to TRBJ2-7; D possibly corresponds to TRBD2 (5 bases). From germline, CDR1 is DFQATT and CDR2 SNEGSKA (reference sequence). The V end was cut by 5 bases, the J end by 3 bases, with 8 bases between. The CDR3 contains 11 residues. The CDR3 bases are TGCAGTGCTCGGGGATACTACGAGCAGTACTTC. This codes for CSARGYYEQYF.

The V call is TRBV7-2, the J call TRBJ2-7, with a possible D match to TRBD2 (5 bases). With 0 bases removed from V and 4 bases from J, the gap between germline ends came to 10 bases. From germline, CDR1 is SGHTA and CDR2 FQGNSA. CDR3 length: 14 residues. In DNA, the CDR3 is TGTGCCAGCAGCTTAGCCGGGAAGGTATACGAGCAGTACTTC. Encoded protein: CASSLAGKVYEQYF.

To note about this clone: This sample also contains other DNA sequences that code for the same CDR3. The genes are TRBV28 and TRBJ1-1; a weak D match, TRBD1 (5 bases). Trimming removed 2 bases at V and 0 bases at J, with 7 bases between. This CDR3 comprises 14 residues. From germline, CDR1 is MDHEN and CDR2 SYDVKM. The DNA of the CDR3 is TGTGCCAGCAGTTTAGGGGCGGTGAACACTGAAGCTTTCTTT. Translation gives CASSLGAVNTEAFF.